The 22 T cell receptor beta chains below were found in one sample sequenced in a study of cytomegalovirus exposure and HLA in healthy donors. PCR involved 60 Vbeta and 13 Jbeta primers. TCRdb keeps only in-frame clones here, not all; method: immunoSEQ multiplex PCR. The sample holds 150,000 to 200,000 clones, nearly 80% seen once. Source material: PBMCs. These receptors were taken from a man aged 45-60 years in good health and CMV-seropositive.

The J gene is TRBJ1-5, the V gene TRBV11-2, with 7 bases matching TRBD1. The CDR3 runs to 15 residues. After removal of 2 bases from V and 4 bases from J, the junction contained 5 bases not matched to a gene. CDR1 is SGHAT and CDR2 is FQNNGV in the germline V gene. The CDR3 region has the DNA TGTGCCAGCAGCTTATCATCAGGGGGTAATCAGCCCCAGCATTTT. Protein: CASSLSSGGNQPQHF.

This clone was detected a few times. The chain has TRBV27 and TRBJ1-1; D not resolved. Germline V gene data show CDR1 as MNHEY and CDR2 as SMNVEV (reference sequence). CDR3 length: 14 amino acids. V gave up 3 bases and J gave up 0 bases, with 8 bases separating them. The CDR3, as DNA: TGTGCCAGCAGTTTGTATGGGCTGAACACTGAAGCTTTCTTT. Its protein product is CASSLYGLNTEAFF.

This clone was seen more than once but under ten times. The chain employs TRBV6-5 and TRBJ1-4, with D uncertain. Germline V lookup: CDR1 MNHEY, CDR2 SVGAGI. The CDR3 is made up of 13 amino acids. The germline V and J ends were trimmed by 6 bases and 3 bases, with 8 bases remaining between them. The CDR3 spells CASSPSSNEKLFF. CDR3 in DNA: TGTGCCAGCAGCCCTTCGTCTAATGAAAAACTGTTTTTT.

As DNA, the CDR3 is TGTGCCAGCAGCCCGGGATATGAAAAACTGTTTTTT. The encoded protein is CASSPGYEKLFF. The V call is TRBV6-1, the J call TRBJ1-4, with unresolved D. V dropped 6 bases and J dropped 6 bases, with 8 bases sitting between them. Germline V gene lookup returns CDR1 MNHNS and CDR2 SASEGT. This CDR3 region has 12 residues.

This rearrangement joins TRBV9 to TRBJ2-3; 10 positions match TRBD1. J gave up 4 bases and V 4 bases, and 12 bases lay outside the gene matches. The CDR3 contains 17 residues. CDR1 SGDLS and CDR2 YYNGEE come from the germline V gene. CDR3 loop: CASSPMVTGGAADTQYF. The CDR3 DNA is TGTGCCAGCAGCCCAATGGTGACAGGGGGCGCCGCAGATACGCAGTATTTT.

This clone has a single count. V and J are TRBV6-6 and TRBJ2-5; TRBD2 aligns across 8 bases. Germline lookup yields CDR1 MNHNY and CDR2 SVGAGI (reference sequence). The ends lost 6 bases at V and 1 base at J; junction bases unmatched: 7. CDR3 length: 15 amino acids. For the CDR3, the DNA is TGTGCCAGCAGACCTGCGGCGGGGGGCCAAGAGACCCAGTACTTC. Translation: CASRPAAGGQETQYF.

This chain connects TRBV6-4 to TRBJ2-3; 9 nucleotides align to TRBD2. There are 16 residues in the CDR3. The J segment lost 7 bases and the V segment lost 2 bases, leaving 10 bases of the junction unmatched. Germline lookup yields CDR1 MRHNA and CDR2 SNTAGT. The CDR3 loop reads CASSDGLSGGQNTQYF. The CDR3, as DNA: TGTGCCAGCAGTGACGGTCTTAGCGGGGGTCAAAATACGCAGTATTTT.

This clone is a singleton in its sample. The rearrangement uses TRBV6-6 and TRBJ1-1, with 7 positions matching TRBD1. CDR3 size: 15 residues. With V trimmed by 7 bases and J by 0 bases, 8 bases remained unmatched. The V gene's germline CDR1 is MNHNY and CDR2 SVGAGI (reference sequence). The CDR3 loop is CASNKRGQMNTEAFF. CDR3 sequence (DNA): TGTGCCAGCAACAAACGGGGACAGATGAACACTGAAGCTTTCTTT.

The V call is TRBV28, the J call TRBJ2-7, with a possible D match to TRBD2 (5 bases). Trimming cost V 5 bases and J 8 bases, with 19 bases left between them. Germline CDR1 is MDHEN and CDR2 is SYDVKM. The CDR3 is made up of 14 amino acids. CDR3 DNA: TGTGCCAGCAGTCCTACAACGGCCCCCGGGAAGCAGTACTTC. Its protein product is CASSPTTAPGKQYF.

V and J are TRBV5-5 and TRBJ2-5; a weak D match, TRBD1 (6 bases). The CDR3 covers 17 residues. Looked up from germline, CDR1 is SGHKS and CDR2 is YYEKEE (reference sequence). Trimming removed 0 bases at V and 1 base at J, with 16 bases between. CDR3 nucleotide sequence: TGTGCCAGCAGCTTGGGAATAAGGACAGCCATCCAAGAGACCCAGTACTTC. This gives the protein CASSLGIRTAIQETQYF.

V and J are TRBV7-8 and TRBJ2-2, with D tentatively TRBD2 (6 bases). This CDR3 has 17 residues. Trimming stripped 0 bases from V and 2 bases from J, with 13 bases between. Germline V lookup: CDR1 SGHVS, CDR2 FQNEAQ. As DNA, the CDR3 is TGTGCCAGCAGCTTAGCGCAATTGGGACTTAACACCGGGGAGCTGTTTTTT. It specifies CASSLAQLGLNTGELFF.

Notes on this clone: One end of the junction does not line up with germline, which may come from a read error. J is TRBJ1-4 and V is TRBV2; no definite D call. Germline CDR1 SNHLY, CDR2 FYNNEI. The CDR3 length is 11 residues. The CDR3 DNA is TGTGCCAGCAGTGCTAAGGAAAAACTGTTTTTT. Its protein is CASSAKEKLFF.

The chain carries TRBV7-2 and TRBJ2-2; D might be TRBD1 (5 bases). Germline values: CDR1 SGHTA, CDR2 FQGNSA. The CDR3 spans 15 residues. The V end lost 2 bases, the J end lost 4 bases, and 11 bases lay between the germline ends. DNA for the CDR3: TGTGCCAGCAGCTTACAGGGCCCTGGCACCGGGGAGCTGTTTTTT. This translates into CASSLQGPGTGELFF.

V usage is TRBV4-3 and J usage is TRBJ2-3; perhaps TRBD1 as D (7 bases). Germline CDR1 and CDR2: LGHNA and YSLEER. The CDR3 spans 20 residues. Trimming left V 4 bases short and J 2 bases short, with 28 bases between. The CDR3 protein is CASSPRDSGSFMGNTDTQYF. The CDR3 nucleotides are TGCGCCAGCAGCCCCAGGGACAGCGGGTCCTTCATGGGGAACACAGATACGCAGTATTTT.

The V call is TRBV10-3, the J call TRBJ1-1; no clear D. The V gene lost 10 bases and the J gene lost 4 bases, with 16 bases spanning the gap. Germline CDR1 reads ENHRY; CDR2 reads SYGVKD. CDR3 length: 13 residues. The chain's CDR3 is CATKREGITEAFF. The CDR3 nucleotides are TGTGCCACCAAGAGGGAAGGGATCACTGAAGCTTTCTTT.

The V gene is TRBV7-9, the J gene TRBJ1-1, with D perhaps matching TRBD1 (6 bases). This CDR3 comprises 14 residues. CDR1 is SEHNR, CDR2 FQNEAQ, per germline (reference sequence). V shed 5 bases and J shed 9 bases, with 19 bases lying between them. The CDR3 is CASSRDITKGKAFF. CDR3 coding DNA: TGTGCCAGCAGCCGGGACATCACTAAAGGGAAAGCTTTCTTT. Based on the CDR3 plus reference TRBV7-9 and TRBJ1-1, the full variable domain is DTGVSQNPRHKITKRGQNVTFRCDPISEHNRLYWYRQTLGQGPEFLTYFQNEAQLEKSRLLSDRFSAERPKGSFSTLEIQRTEQGDSAMYLCASSRDITKGKAFFGQGTRLTVV.

The chain recombines TRBV13 with TRBJ2-3; 11 bases align to TRBD2. Germline V gene lookup returns CDR1 PRHDT and CDR2 FYEKMQ (reference sequence). The CDR3 consists of 16 residues. V was pared by 5 bases and J by 5 bases, with 9 bases of the junction left unmatched. CDR3 region: CASSTWTSGQRDTQYF. CDR3 DNA: TGTGCCAGCAGCACCTGGACTAGCGGGCAGAGAGATACGCAGTATTTT.

V and J are TRBV5-6 and TRBJ2-6; D might be TRBD1 (5 bases). The germline V gene encodes CDR1 SGHDT and CDR2 YYEEEE. The CDR3 spans 15 residues. Deletions cut 2 bases from V and 0 bases from J, with 6 bases between. CDR3 region: CASSFQGSGANVLTF. CDR3 sequence (DNA): TGTGCCAGCAGCTTCCAGGGCTCTGGGGCCAACGTCCTGACTTTC. The full variable domain, in which reference TRBV5-6 and TRBJ2-6 provide the parts outside the CDR3, is DAGVTQSPTHLIKTRGQQVTLRCSPKSGHDTVSWYQQALGQGPQFIFQYYEEEERQRGNFPDRFSGHQFPNYSSELNVNALLLGDSALYLCASSFQGSGANVLTFGAGSRLTVL.

This clone was observed a handful of times. The chain uses TRBV27 and TRBJ1-2; 8 bases map to TRBD1. Losses at the gene ends were 4 bases for V and 8 bases for J; bases not matched to a gene: 12. The germline V gene encodes CDR1 MNHEY and CDR2 SMNVEV (reference sequence). The CDR3 spans 15 residues. CDR3: CASSSWTGRGEGYTF. CDR3 nucleotides: TGTGCCAGCAGTTCTTGGACAGGGCGAGGTGAGGGCTACACCTTC.

The J gene is TRBJ2-7, the V gene TRBV7-9; D unclear. The germline gives CDR1 SEHNR, CDR2 FQNEAQ (reference sequence). Trimming took 1 base from V and 8 from J, leaving 9 bases between them. The CDR3 is 12 residues long. CDR3 amino acids: CASSLESGQQYF. Here the CDR3 DNA reads TGTGCCAGCAGCTTAGAATCGGGTCAGCAGTACTTC.

CDR3 in amino acids: CASSLGSTGGYGYTF. DNA for the CDR3: TGTGCCAGCAGTTTAGGATCGACAGGGGGCTATGGCTACACCTTC. The V and J genes are TRBV28 and TRBJ1-2; TRBD1 aligns across 9 bases. The CDR3 has 15 residues. V was pared by 2 bases and J by 4 bases, with 5 bases of the junction left unmatched. Germline CDR1 reads MDHEN; CDR2 reads SYDVKM.

About this clone: Compared with germline, one end of the junction differs, possibly owing to a read error. The DNA for the CDR3 is TGTTCCAGCAGCTTAGAAGGGACAAGACTAAATTCACCCCTCCACTTT. Protein sequence: CSSSLEGTRLNSPLHF. The chain recombines TRBV7-9 with TRBJ1-6; TRBD1 is a possible D gene (6 bases). This CDR3 has 16 residues. Germline values: CDR1 SEHNR, CDR2 FQNEAQ (reference sequence).